This TCR beta chain is drawn from a study of blood T cell repertoires in COVID-19. Sequenced by immunoSEQ multiplex PCR; TCRdb stores in-frame clones only, minus some. The data contain 50,000 to 75,000 clones, roughly 86% of them singletons. Deletions cut 4 bases from V and 3 bases from J, with 15 bases between. There are 15 residues in the CDR3. From germline, CDR1 is MGHRA and CDR2 YSYEKL. The sequencing sample was made of peripheral blood. The receptor was isolated from a woman in her 50s with active or convalescent COVID-19. The chain recombines TRBV4-1 with TRBJ1-1; no clear D gene. The CDR3 coding sequence is TGCGCCAGCAGCCCCTTCGGGTTGAAGGACACTGAAGCTTTCTTT. Protein: CASSPFGLKDTEAFF.